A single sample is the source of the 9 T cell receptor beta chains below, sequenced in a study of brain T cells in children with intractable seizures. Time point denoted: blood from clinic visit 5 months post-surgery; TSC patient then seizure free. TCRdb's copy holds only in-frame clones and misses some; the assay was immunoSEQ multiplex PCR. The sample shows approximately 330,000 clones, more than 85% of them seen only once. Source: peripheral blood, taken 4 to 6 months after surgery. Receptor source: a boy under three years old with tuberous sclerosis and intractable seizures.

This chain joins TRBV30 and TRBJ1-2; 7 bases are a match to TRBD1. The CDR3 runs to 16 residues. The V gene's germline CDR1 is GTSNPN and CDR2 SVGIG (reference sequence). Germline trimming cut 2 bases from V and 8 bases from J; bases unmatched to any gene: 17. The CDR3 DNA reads TGTGCCTGGAGTTTCGGACAGGCAATACGATTGAGGGGCTACACCTTC. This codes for CAWSFGQAIRLRGYTF.

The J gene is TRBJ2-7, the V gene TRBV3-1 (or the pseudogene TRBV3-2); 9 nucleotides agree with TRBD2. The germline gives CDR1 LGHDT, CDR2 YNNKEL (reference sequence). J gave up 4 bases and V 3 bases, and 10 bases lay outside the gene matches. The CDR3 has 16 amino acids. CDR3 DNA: TGTGCCAGCAGCCACCAGGGACTAGCAAGGGGTTACGAGCAGTACTTC. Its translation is CASSHQGLARGYEQYF.

The CDR3 region is CASNPGTGEAETQYF. CDR3 in DNA: TGTGCCAGCAACCCTGGGACAGGGGAGGCAGAGACCCAGTACTTC. The chain has TRBV6-5 and TRBJ2-5; 10 nucleotides match TRBD1. CDR1 and CDR2 (germline): MNHEY, SVGAGI. The CDR3 totals 15 residues. V trimming: 7 bases; J trimming: 4 bases; junction bases outside the gene matches: 9.

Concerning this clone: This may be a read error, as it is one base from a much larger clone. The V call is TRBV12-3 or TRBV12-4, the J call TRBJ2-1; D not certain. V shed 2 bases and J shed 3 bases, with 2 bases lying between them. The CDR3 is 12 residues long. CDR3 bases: TGTGCCAGCAGTTTAAGCTACAATGAGCAGTTCTTC. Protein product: CASSLSYNEQFF.

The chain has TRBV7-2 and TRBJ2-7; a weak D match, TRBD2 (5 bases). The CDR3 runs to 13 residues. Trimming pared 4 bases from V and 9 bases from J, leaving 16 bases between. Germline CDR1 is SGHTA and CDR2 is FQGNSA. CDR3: CASSSRRTFWQYF. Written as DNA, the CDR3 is TGTGCCAGCAGCTCCCGGAGGACTTTTTGGCAGTACTTC.

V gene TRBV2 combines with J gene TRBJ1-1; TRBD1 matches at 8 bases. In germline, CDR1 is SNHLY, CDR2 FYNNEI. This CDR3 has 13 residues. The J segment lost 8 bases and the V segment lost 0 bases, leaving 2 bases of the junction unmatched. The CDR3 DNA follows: TGTGCCAGCAGTGAAGCTTGGACAGGGGAAGCTTTCTTT. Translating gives CASSEAWTGEAFF.

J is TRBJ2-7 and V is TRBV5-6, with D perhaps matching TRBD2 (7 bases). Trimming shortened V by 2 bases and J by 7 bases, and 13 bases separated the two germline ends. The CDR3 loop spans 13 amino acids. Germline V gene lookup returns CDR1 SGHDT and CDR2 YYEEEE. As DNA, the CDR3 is TGTGCCAGCAGCTTACAGGGAGGGAGGGAGCAGTACTTC. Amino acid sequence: CASSLQGGREQYF.

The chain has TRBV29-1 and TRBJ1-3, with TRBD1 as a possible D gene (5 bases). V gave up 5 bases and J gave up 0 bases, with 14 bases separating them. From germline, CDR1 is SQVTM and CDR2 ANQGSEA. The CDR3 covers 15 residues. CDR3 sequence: CSVSGGPDSGNTIYF. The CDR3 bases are TGCAGCGTTTCCGGGGGACCCGACTCTGGAAACACCATATATTTT. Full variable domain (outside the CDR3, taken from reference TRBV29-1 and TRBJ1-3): SAVISQKPSRDICQRGTSLTIQCQVDSQVTMMFWYRQQPGQSLTLIATANQGSEATYESGFVIDKFPISRPNLTFSTLTVSNMSPEDSSIYLCSVSGGPDSGNTIYFGEGSWLTVV.

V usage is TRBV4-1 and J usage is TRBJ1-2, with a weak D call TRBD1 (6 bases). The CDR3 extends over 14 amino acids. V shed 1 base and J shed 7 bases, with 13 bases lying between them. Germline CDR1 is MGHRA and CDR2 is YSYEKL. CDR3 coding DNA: TGCGCCAGCAGCCAAGTTAACAGGGAGGGTGGCTACACCTTC. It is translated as CASSQVNREGGYTF.